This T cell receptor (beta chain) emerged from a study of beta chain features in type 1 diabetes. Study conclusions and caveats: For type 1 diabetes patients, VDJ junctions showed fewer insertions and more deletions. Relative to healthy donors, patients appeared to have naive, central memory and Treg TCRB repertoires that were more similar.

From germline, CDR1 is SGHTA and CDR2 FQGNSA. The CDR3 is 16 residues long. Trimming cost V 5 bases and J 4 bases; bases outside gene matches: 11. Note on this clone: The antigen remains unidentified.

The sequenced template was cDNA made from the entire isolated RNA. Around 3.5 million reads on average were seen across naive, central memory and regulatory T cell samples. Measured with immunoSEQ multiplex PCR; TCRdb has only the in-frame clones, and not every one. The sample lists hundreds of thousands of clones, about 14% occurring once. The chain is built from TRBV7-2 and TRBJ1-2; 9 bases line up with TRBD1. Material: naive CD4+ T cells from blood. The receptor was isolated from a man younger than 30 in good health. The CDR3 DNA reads TGTGCCAGCAGCCGGGAACAGGGGGCGCGTAGCTATGGCTACACCTTC. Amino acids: CASSREQGARSYGYTF.